The clone carrying this T cell receptor beta chain was counted at least ten times. What it binds is unknown. The source of the sample is a study of CD8+CD57+ T cells in acquired aplastic anemia. Across the study: The average for DNA from sorted CD4+ and CD8+ cells was 3 to 4 ug. Average CD4+ read depth in healthy donors was some 9.9 million reads.

TCR beta VDJ and CDR3 were profiled, and genomic DNA was the template. One entry per CDR3 protein results from TCRdb running MiXCR on the reads. Among 150,000 or so distinct CDR3 sequences listed, 60% to 70% were seen once. General study results and limits: The number of CD8+ CDR3 sequences shared by patients and controls was 25 to 35.

The CDR3 is made up of 13 amino acids. From germline, CDR1 is SEHNR and CDR2 FQNEAQ (reference sequence). With 0 bases removed from V and 4 bases from J, the gap between germline ends came to 4 bases. The receptor was isolated from a human donor in good health. The chain links TRBV7-9 to TRBJ2-1, with unresolved D. Sample: sorted CD4+, CD8+, or CD8+CD57+ T cells (not recorded which) from PBMCs. The CDR3 loop is CASSLAPYNEQFF. The CDR3 DNA follows: TGTGCCAGCAGCTTAGCCCCTTACAATGAGCAGTTCTTC.